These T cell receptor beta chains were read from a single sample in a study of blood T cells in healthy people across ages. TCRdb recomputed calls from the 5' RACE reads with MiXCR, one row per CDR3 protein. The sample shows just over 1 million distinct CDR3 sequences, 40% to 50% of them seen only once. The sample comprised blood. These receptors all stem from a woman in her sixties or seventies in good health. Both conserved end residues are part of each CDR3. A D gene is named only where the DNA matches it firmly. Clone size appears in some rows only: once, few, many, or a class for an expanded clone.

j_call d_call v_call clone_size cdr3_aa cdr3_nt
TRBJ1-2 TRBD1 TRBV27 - CASRAQGAYYGYTF TGTGCCAGCAGAGCACAGGGGGCGTACTATGGCTACACCTTC
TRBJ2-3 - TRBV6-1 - CASSRGAPRDTQYF TGTGCCAGCTCCCGGGGAGCCCCCAGGGATACGCAGTATTTT
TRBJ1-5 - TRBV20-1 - CSASPGYGNQPQHF TGCAGTGCTAGTCCCGGGTATGGCAATCAGCCCCAGCATTTT
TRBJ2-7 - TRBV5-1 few CASSLAPAGVHEQYF TGCGCCAGCAGCTTGGCCCCGGCAGGGGTCCACGAGCAGTACTTC
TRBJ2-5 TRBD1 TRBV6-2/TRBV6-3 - CASSPRDRDSRERYF TGTGCCAGCAGTCCCCGGGACAGGGATTCCCGCGAGCGGTACTTC
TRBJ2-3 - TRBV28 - CASSLIEAVATQYF TGTGCCAGCAGTTTAATTGAGGCCGTCGCGACGCAGTATTTT
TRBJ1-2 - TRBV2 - CATQYYGYTF TGTGCCACCCAATACTATGGCTACACCTTC
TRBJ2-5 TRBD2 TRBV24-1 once CATSDRRLAGVQEAQYF TGTGCCACCAGTGACCGCAGACTAGCGGGAGTACAAGAGGCCCAGTACTTC
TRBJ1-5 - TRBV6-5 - CASSYLGSSNQPQHF TGTGCCAGCAGTTATTTGGGAAGTAGCAATCAGCCCCAGCATTTT
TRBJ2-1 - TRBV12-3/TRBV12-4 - CASILPSGYEQFF TGTGCCAGCATTTTACCGAGCGGGTATGAGCAGTTCTTC
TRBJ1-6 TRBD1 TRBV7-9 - CASNEVVRGSPLHF TGTGCCAGCAACGAAGTGGTCAGGGGGTCACCCCTCCACTTT